Each of the 26 T cell receptor beta chains below was sequenced from the same sample in a study of shared clonotypes between healthy human individuals. Some clones are missing from TCRdb's copy, which holds only in-frame ones; the method was immunoSEQ multiplex PCR. Of around 510,000 clones in the sample, 95% to 96% were seen once. The sample comprised naive CD4+ T cells sorted from blood. Subset denoted: CD45RA+ positively selected. These receptors came from a woman in her 30s in good health.

V is TRBV28 and J is TRBJ1-2; D is uncertain. The germline V and J ends were trimmed by 7 bases and 4 bases, with 10 bases remaining between them. Germline V gene data show CDR1 as MDHEN and CDR2 as SYDVKM. The CDR3 loop spans 12 amino acids. The CDR3 nucleotides read TGTGCCAGCACCGATCTAGGCTATGGCTACACCTTC. Translation gives CASTDLGYGYTF.

The chain is built from TRBV13 and TRBJ2-5, with D unresolved. The DNA end is a closer match to TRBJ2-7, so the J assignment may be wrong. Germline lookup yields CDR1 PRHDT and CDR2 FYEKMQ (reference sequence). The CDR3 sequence is 12 residues long. The CDR3 loop reads CASNIRGGEQYF. Here the CDR3 DNA reads TGTGCCAGCAACATCCGAGGTGGCGAGCAGTACTTC.

J is TRBJ2-3 and V is TRBV5-4, with unresolved D. There are 13 residues in the CDR3. V was cut by 1 base and J by 4 bases, with 7 bases left in between. The germline gives CDR1 SGHNT, CDR2 YYREEE (reference sequence). The CDR3 protein is CASSLYSADTQYF. The CDR3, as DNA: TGTGCCAGCAGCTTGTATTCGGCAGATACGCAGTATTTT. The full variable domain, with the rest looked up from reference TRBV5-4 and TRBJ2-3, is ETGVTQSPTHLIKTRGQQVTLRCSSQSGHNTVSWYQQALGQGPQFIFQYYREEENGRGNFPPRFSGLQFPNYSSELNVNALELDDSALYLCASSLYSADTQYFGPGTRLTVL.

This chain joins TRBV29-1 and TRBJ2-3; 10 bases fit TRBD2. This CDR3 region has 16 residues. Germline assignment: CDR1 SQVTM and CDR2 ANQGSEA. With 6 bases clipped from V and 3 bases from J, the junction kept 12 bases outside the gene matches. The CDR3 region is CSVTTSGIRGTDTQYF. CDR3 in DNA: TGCAGCGTCACCACTAGCGGGATTCGGGGGACAGATACGCAGTATTTT.

This rearrangement joins TRBV30 to TRBJ1-1; no clear D. Trimming took off 2 bases at V and 1 base at J, with 8 bases between the two ends. Germline V gene sequence: CDR1 GTSNPN, CDR2 SVGIG (reference sequence). This CDR3 is 13 amino acids long. The CDR3 DNA is TGTGCCTGGAGTCCGTGGAGGAACACTGAAGCTTTCTTT. Protein: CAWSPWRNTEAFF.

Notes on this clone: An end of the junction differs from the germline gene, which may be a read error. The chain recombines TRBV29-1 with TRBJ2-3; TRBD1 matches at 7 bases. Germline CDR1 and CDR2: SQVTM and ANQGSEA. The CDR3 loop spans 13 amino acids. CDR3 in amino acids: CSFDGQGTDTQYF. The CDR3, as DNA: TGCAGCTTTGATGGACAGGGCACAGATACGCAGTATTTT.

The gene calls are TRBV5-8 and TRBJ2-1; D may be TRBD2 (6 bases). This CDR3 is 15 amino acids long. Trimming removed 3 bases at V and 7 bases at J, with 17 bases between. The V gene's germline CDR1 is SGHTS and CDR2 YDEGEE. CDR3 in amino acids: CASSSIGASVNEQFF. The CDR3 coding sequence is TGTGCCAGCAGCTCAATTGGGGCTAGCGTGAATGAGCAGTTCTTC.

The chain carries TRBV28 and TRBJ2-4, with D tentatively TRBD1 or TRBD2 (6 bases each). V gave up 5 bases and J gave up 6 bases, with 14 bases separating them. The CDR3 is 14 amino acids. Germline V gene sequence: CDR1 MDHEN, CDR2 SYDVKM. The CDR3 nucleotides are TGTGCCAGCAGTGGCACCGGAGGGGGAAACATTCAGTACTTC. It encodes CASSGTGGGNIQYF.

CDR3 coding DNA: TGTGCCAGCAGCGCAATCGGGACTCAGAACGAGCAGTACTTC. Translated, it gives CASSAIGTQNEQYF. The chain links TRBV25-1 to TRBJ2-7; D perhaps matches TRBD2 (6 bases). This CDR3 comprises 14 residues. V dropped 6 bases and J dropped 5 bases, with 17 bases sitting between them. Per the germline V gene, CDR1 is MGHDK and CDR2 is SYGVNS.

J is TRBJ2-6 and V is TRBV15, with 8 bases that match TRBD1. CDR1 and CDR2 (germline): LNHNV, YYDKDF (reference sequence). This CDR3 has 19 amino acids. V lost 0 bases, J lost 0 bases, and 7 bases stayed unmatched. The CDR3 spells CATSRDPGQDSSGANVLTF. CDR3 nucleotides: TGTGCCACCAGCAGAGATCCGGGACAGGATTCCTCTGGGGCCAACGTCCTGACTTTC.

V gene TRBV9 combines with J gene TRBJ1-1; D is unresolved. Trimming cost V 2 bases and J 4 bases, with 9 bases left between them. The germline CDR1 and CDR2 sequences are SGDLS and YYNGEE. This CDR3 is 13 amino acids long. The CDR3 nucleotides are TGTGCCAGCAGCGTCCTCGGTAGCACTGAAGCTTTCTTT. This encodes CASSVLGSTEAFF.

This chain connects TRBV2 to TRBJ2-1; no clear D gene. This CDR3 contains 10 residues. Trimming stripped 4 bases from V and 9 bases from J, with 4 bases between. CDR1 and CDR2 from the germline V gene are SNHLY and FYNNEI. The CDR3 reads CASSVSEQFF. The CDR3 nucleotides are TGTGCCAGCAGTGTTTCTGAGCAGTTCTTC.

This chain connects TRBV28 to TRBJ1-1; the D is unclear. Trimming cost V 5 bases and J 3 bases, with 22 bases left between them. This CDR3 spans 17 amino acids. The V gene's germline CDR1 is MDHEN and CDR2 SYDVKM. The CDR3 DNA reads TGTGCCAGCAGTGCAATACCGGGAGAGAAAGGGCACACTGAAGCTTTCTTT. This sequence encodes CASSAIPGEKGHTEAFF.

The chain joins TRBV15 to TRBJ2-1, with D possibly TRBD2 on 6 matching bases. The CDR3 length is 14 residues. Trimming left V 3 bases short and J 9 bases short, with 15 bases between. Germline loops: CDR1 LNHNV, CDR2 YYDKDF (reference sequence). The CDR3 loop reads CATSSDNSGSEQFF. The DNA for the CDR3 is TGTGCCACCAGCAGTGATAATTCCGGGAGTGAGCAGTTCTTC.

The CDR3 protein is CATSRVSWKEAFF. CDR3 DNA sequence: TGTGCCACCAGCAGAGTGAGTTGGAAAGAAGCTTTCTTT. The V call is TRBV15, the J call TRBJ1-1, with unresolved D. CDR1 LNHNV and CDR2 YYDKDF come from the germline V gene (reference sequence). The CDR3 length is 13 residues. V was shortened by 1 base and J by 8 bases, with 11 bases between the two germline ends.

This clone was recorded only once. The chain carries TRBV27 and TRBJ2-1; a possible D gene is TRBD2 (7 bases). CDR3 length: 18 amino acids. Per the germline V gene, CDR1 is MNHEY and CDR2 is SMNVEV (reference sequence). V lost 8 bases and J 6 bases, leaving 29 bases between the germline ends. CDR3 DNA: TGTGCCAGCGTCAACCACGCCCCCAACACTAGGGGGGGCAATGAGCAGTTCTTC. Translation gives CASVNHAPNTRGGNEQFF.

The V call is TRBV19, the J call TRBJ2-2; D is unresolved. V gave up 8 bases and J gave up 3 bases, with 19 bases separating them. The CDR3 is 16 amino acids. Germline CDR1 is LNHDA and CDR2 is SQIVND (reference sequence). The CDR3 DNA reads as TGTGCCAGTGGAAATGGGCCCAGCGCCGACACCGGGGAGCTGTTTTTT. Its protein is CASGNGPSADTGELFF.

The chain is built from TRBV19 and TRBJ1-5, with D unresolved. V lost 3 bases and J lost 6, with 6 bases in between. Per germline, CDR1 LNHDA and CDR2 SQIVND (reference sequence). CDR3 length: 12 residues. The CDR3 loop is CASSIVGQPQHF. In DNA form, the CDR3 reads TGTGCCAGTAGTATCGTCGGTCAGCCCCAGCATTTT.

The chain uses TRBV4-2 and TRBJ2-5; D not resolved. Germline assignment: CDR1 LGHNA and CDR2 YNFKEQ. V dropped 2 bases and J dropped 2 bases, with 6 bases sitting between them. The CDR3 is 13 amino acids. For the CDR3, the DNA is TGTGCCAGCAGCCAAACCTTGCAAGAGACCCAGTACTTC. Its translation is CASSQTLQETQYF.

This chain joins TRBV11-2 and TRBJ2-5; D is unresolved. The CDR3 has 14 amino acids. The germline V and J ends were trimmed by 3 bases and 2 bases, with 10 bases remaining between them. In germline, CDR1 is SGHAT, CDR2 FQNNGV. CDR3 coding DNA: TGTGCCAGCAGCTTTAGGGCAAGACAAGAGACCCAGTACTTC. It encodes CASSFRARQETQYF.

In regard to this clone: Other DNA sequences in this specimen translate into the identical CDR3. The V and J genes are TRBV28 and TRBJ2-5; D not certain. Deletions cut 2 bases from V and 5 bases from J, with 3 bases between. Germline CDR1 MDHEN, CDR2 SYDVKM. The CDR3 consists of 11 residues. CDR3 protein: CASSLAETQYF. The CDR3 DNA reads as TGTGCCAGCAGTTTAGCGGAGACCCAGTACTTC.

The rearrangement uses TRBV5-8 and TRBJ1-5, with 7 bases identical to TRBD1. CDR1 and CDR2 (germline): SGHTS, YDEGEE. With V trimmed by 4 bases and J by 2 bases, 12 bases remained unmatched. The CDR3 is 17 amino acids. For the CDR3, the DNA is TGTGCCAGCAGCCTGGCGACAGGGATGATAGGCAATCAGCCCCAGCATTTT. It yields the protein CASSLATGMIGNQPQHF.

This chain's CDR3 is CASRRQEDQPQHF. The CDR3 DNA follows: TGTGCCAGCAGGCGACAGGAAGATCAGCCCCAGCATTTT. This sequence joins TRBV6-5 and TRBJ1-5; D may be TRBD1 (6 bases). The CDR3 is 13 amino acids. CDR1 is MNHEY, CDR2 SVGAGI, per germline. V was cut by 6 bases and J by 5 bases, with 11 bases left in between.

This rearrangement joins TRBV10-1 to TRBJ2-3; the match to TRBD1 covers 10 bases. CDR1 is WNHNN, CDR2 SYGVQD, per germline (reference sequence). V was clipped by 8 bases and J by 4 bases; unmatched bases: 6. The CDR3 loop spans 14 amino acids. The CDR3 reads CASGTGALPDTQYF. CDR3 bases: TGCGCCAGCGGGACAGGGGCCCTCCCAGATACGCAGTATTTT.

The chain combines TRBV9 with TRBJ2-4; TRBD2 agrees at 7 bases. The CDR3 is 16 amino acids. Trimming took 0 bases from V and 0 from J; bases not matched to a gene: 3. In germline, CDR1 is SGDLS, CDR2 YYNGEE. The chain's CDR3 is CASSVGGSLAKNIQYF. DNA for the CDR3: TGTGCCAGCAGCGTAGGCGGGAGCCTAGCCAAAAACATTCAGTACTTC.

This clone was observed a single time. J is TRBJ2-7 and V is TRBV15; D is uncertain. V lost 2 bases, J lost 2 bases, and 13 bases lay in between. Germline V lookup: CDR1 LNHNV, CDR2 YYDKDF (reference sequence). The CDR3 runs 15 residues. The CDR3 is CATSRTFSDTYEQYF. CDR3 sequence (DNA): TGTGCCACCAGCAGAACATTCTCAGATACCTACGAGCAGTACTTC.